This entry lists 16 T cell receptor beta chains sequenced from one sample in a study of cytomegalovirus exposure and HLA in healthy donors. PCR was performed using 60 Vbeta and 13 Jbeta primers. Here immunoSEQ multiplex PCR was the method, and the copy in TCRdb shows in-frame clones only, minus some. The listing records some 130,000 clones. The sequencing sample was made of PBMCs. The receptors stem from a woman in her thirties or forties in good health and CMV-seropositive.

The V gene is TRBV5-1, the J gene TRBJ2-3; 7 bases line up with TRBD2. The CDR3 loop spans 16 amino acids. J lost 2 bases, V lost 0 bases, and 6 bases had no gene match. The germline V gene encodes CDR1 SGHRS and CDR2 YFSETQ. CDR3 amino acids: CASSLGWTRDTDTQYF. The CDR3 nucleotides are TGCGCCAGCAGCTTGGGGTGGACTAGGGACACAGATACGCAGTATTTT.

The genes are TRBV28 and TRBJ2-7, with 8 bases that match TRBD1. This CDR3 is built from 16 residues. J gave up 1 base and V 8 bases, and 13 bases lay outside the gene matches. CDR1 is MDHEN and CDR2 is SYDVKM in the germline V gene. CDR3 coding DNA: TGTGCCAGCTACCCGGGACAGGCGCCGGTATCCTACGAGCAGTACTTC. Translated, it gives CASYPGQAPVSYEQYF.

Here the CDR3 reads CATYRGNYGYTF. In nucleotides, the CDR3 is TGTGCCACTTACAGGGGTAACTATGGCTACACCTTC. V is TRBV6-5 and J is TRBJ1-2; 7 nucleotides match TRBD1. Germline CDR1 is MNHEY and CDR2 is SVGAGI. The J segment lost 1 base and the V segment lost 10 bases, leaving 3 bases of the junction unmatched. This CDR3 is built from 12 residues.

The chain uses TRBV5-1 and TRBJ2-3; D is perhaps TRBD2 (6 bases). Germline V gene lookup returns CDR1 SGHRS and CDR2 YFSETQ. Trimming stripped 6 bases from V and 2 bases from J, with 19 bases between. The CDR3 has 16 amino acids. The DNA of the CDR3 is TGCGCCAGCACCCCCGGTGGGGGAGGTAACACAGATACGCAGTATTTT. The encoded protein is CASTPGGGGNTDTQYF.

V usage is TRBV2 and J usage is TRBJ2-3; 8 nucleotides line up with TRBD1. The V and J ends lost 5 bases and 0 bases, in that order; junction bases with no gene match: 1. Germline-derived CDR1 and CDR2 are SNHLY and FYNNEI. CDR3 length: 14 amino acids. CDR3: CASSWTGSTDTQYF. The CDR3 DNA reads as TGTGCCAGCAGTTGGACAGGGAGCACAGATACGCAGTATTTT.

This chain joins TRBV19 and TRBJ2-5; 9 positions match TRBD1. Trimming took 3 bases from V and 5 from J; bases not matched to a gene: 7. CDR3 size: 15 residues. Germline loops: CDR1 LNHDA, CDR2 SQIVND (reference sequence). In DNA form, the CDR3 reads TGTGCCAGTAGTATCCTTACCGGGACAGGGGAGACCCAGTACTTC. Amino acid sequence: CASSILTGTGETQYF.

The CDR3 nucleotides are TGTGCCAGCAGCTTACGGGACAGTTACGAGCAGTACTTC. As protein: CASSLRDSYEQYF. This rearrangement joins TRBV13 to TRBJ2-7; 7 bases align to TRBD1. The germline CDR1 and CDR2 sequences are PRHDT and FYEKMQ (reference sequence). Germline trimming cut 2 bases from V and 4 bases from J; bases unmatched to any gene: 2. The length of the CDR3 is 13 residues.

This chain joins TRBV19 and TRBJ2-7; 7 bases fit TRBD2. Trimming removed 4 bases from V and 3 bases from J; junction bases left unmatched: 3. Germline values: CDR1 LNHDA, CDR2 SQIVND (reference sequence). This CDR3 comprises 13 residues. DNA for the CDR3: TGTGCCAGTAGTAGGCGGGAGAACTACGAGCAGTACTTC. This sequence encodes CASSRRENYEQYF.

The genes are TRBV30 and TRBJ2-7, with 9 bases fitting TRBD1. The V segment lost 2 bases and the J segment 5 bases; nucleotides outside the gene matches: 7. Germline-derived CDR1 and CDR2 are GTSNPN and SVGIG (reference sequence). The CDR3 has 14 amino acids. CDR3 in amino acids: CAWSSGTGIDEQYF. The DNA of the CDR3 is TGTGCCTGGAGTTCGGGGACAGGGATCGACGAGCAGTACTTC.

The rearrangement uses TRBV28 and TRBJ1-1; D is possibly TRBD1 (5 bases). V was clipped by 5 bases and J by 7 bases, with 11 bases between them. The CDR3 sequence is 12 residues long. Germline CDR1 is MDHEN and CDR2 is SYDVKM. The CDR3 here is CASSPSGVEAFF. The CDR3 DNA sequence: TGTGCCAGCAGTCCCTCGGGGGTTGAAGCTTTCTTT.

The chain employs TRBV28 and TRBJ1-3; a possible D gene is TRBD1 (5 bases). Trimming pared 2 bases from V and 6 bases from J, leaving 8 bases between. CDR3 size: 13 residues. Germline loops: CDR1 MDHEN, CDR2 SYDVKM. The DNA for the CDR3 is TGTGCCAGCAGTTTAGGGGCTTCAAACACCATATATTTT. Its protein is CASSLGASNTIYF.

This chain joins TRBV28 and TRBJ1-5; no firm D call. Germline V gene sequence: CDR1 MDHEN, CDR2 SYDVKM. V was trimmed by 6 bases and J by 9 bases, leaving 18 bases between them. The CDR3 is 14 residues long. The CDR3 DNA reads TGTGCCAGCAGGAATTTGCCGCCTGGCCGGCCCCAGCATTTT. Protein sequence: CASRNLPPGRPQHF.

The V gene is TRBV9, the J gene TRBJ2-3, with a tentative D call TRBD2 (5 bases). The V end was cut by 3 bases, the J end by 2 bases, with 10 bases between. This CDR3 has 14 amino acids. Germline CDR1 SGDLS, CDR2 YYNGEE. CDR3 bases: TGTGCCAGCAGCGCTCAGAGGGTCACAGATACGCAGTATTTT. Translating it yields CASSAQRVTDTQYF. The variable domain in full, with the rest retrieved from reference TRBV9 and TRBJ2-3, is DSGVTQTPKHLITATGQRVTLRCSPRSGDLSVYWYQQSLDQGLQFLIQYYNGEERAKGNILERFSAQQFPDLHSELNLSSLELGDSALYFCASSAQRVTDTQYFGPGTRLTVL.

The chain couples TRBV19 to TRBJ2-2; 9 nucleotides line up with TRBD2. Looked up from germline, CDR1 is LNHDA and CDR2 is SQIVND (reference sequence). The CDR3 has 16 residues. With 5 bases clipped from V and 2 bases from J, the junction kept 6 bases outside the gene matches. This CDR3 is CASSLAGVRNTGELFF. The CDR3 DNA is TGTGCCAGTAGTTTAGCGGGAGTAAGAAACACCGGGGAGCTGTTTTTT.

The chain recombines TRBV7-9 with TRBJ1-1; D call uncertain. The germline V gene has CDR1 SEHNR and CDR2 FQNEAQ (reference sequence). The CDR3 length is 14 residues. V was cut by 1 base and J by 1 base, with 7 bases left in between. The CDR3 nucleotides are TGTGCCAGCAGCTTAGGCGGAGGGAACACTGAAGCTTTCTTT. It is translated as CASSLGGGNTEAFF.

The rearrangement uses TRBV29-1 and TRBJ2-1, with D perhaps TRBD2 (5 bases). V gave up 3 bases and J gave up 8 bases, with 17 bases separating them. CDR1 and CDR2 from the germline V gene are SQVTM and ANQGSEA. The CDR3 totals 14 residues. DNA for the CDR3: TGCAGCGTTGACGCCTACACTAGTACCGATGAGCAGTTCTTC. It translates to CSVDAYTSTDEQFF.